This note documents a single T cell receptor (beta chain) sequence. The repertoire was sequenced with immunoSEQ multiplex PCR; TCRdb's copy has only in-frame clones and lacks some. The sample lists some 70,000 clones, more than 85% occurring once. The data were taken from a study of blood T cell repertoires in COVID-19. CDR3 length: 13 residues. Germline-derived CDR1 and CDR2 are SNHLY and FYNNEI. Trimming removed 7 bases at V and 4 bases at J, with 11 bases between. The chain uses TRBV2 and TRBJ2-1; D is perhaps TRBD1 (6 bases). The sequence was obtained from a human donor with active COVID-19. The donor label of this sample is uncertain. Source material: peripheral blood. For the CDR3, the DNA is TGTGCCAGCACCCCCGACAGGTACAATGAGCAGTTCTTC. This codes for CASTPDRYNEQFF.